This paragraph reports one T cell receptor beta chain. The CDR3 contains 14 residues. The germline V gene encodes CDR1 KGHDR and CDR2 SFDVKD. V was trimmed by 2 bases and J by 5 bases, leaving 9 bases between them. Reverse transcription of roughly 0.5 to 1 ug RNA was performed with random hexamers. Amplification of TCR beta CDR3 was carried out by immunoSEQ multiplex PCR, which covered 54 Vbeta and 13 Jbeta segments. TCRdb called the immunoSEQ multiplex PCR reads again in MiXCR, with one record for every CDR3 protein. This sample has 80,000 to 90,000 distinct CDR3 sequences, with just under 95% found just once. This entry is derived from a study of CD8 T cells in Susac syndrome. Blood CD8+ and CD4+ T cells underwent high-throughput TCR beta sequencing. While serving as controls, healthy donors were matched for age and sex. TEMRA cells underwent FACS enrichment and CD8+ and CD4+ T cells underwent negative isolation.

Sequencing was performed on CD8+ T cells from PBMCs. This chain joins TRBV24-1 and TRBJ1-5, with D tentatively TRBD1 (6 bases). The TCR originated in a human donor in good health. The CDR3 region is CATSDSDSYQPQHF. DNA of the CDR3: TGTGCCACCAGTGATTCGGACAGCTATCAGCCCCAGCATTTT.